The 17 T cell receptor beta chains given below trace back to one sample, sequenced in a study of shared clonotypes between healthy human individuals. Repertoires were generated with immunoSEQ multiplex PCR, while TCRdb's copy carries only in-frame clones and drops some. The sample lists 950,000 to 1,300,000 clones, 65% to 75% seen once, with about 1.5% in the top ten. Sequenced sample: memory CD4+ T cells sorted from blood. As for subset: CD45RA-negative fraction. These receptors all stem from a man aged 18 to 30 in good health.

This clone was seen just once. The chain couples TRBV19 to TRBJ2-5, with D maybe TRBD2 (6 bases). This CDR3 is 14 amino acids long. V lost 5 bases and J 4 bases, leaving 14 bases between the germline ends. Germline CDR1 and CDR2: LNHDA and SQIVND (reference sequence). The CDR3 here is CASSPRTKGETQYF. The DNA for the CDR3 is TGTGCCAGTAGTCCAAGGACTAAGGGAGAGACCCAGTACTTC.

J is TRBJ2-7 and V is TRBV6-5, with TRBD2 identical over 7 bases. The J segment lost 5 bases and the V segment lost 2 bases, leaving 3 bases of the junction unmatched. This CDR3 is built from 13 residues. CDR1 and CDR2 (germline): MNHEY, SVGAGI. The CDR3 nucleotides read TGTGCCAGCAGTTACGAGACTAGCAACGAGCAGTACTTC. It codes for CASSYETSNEQYF.

The chain employs TRBV11-2 and TRBJ1-2; D gene uncertain. Germline V gene data show CDR1 as SGHAT and CDR2 as FQNNGV. CDR3 length equals 12 residues. V shed 11 bases and J shed 8 bases, with 18 bases lying between them. CDR3 nucleotide sequence: TGTGCCGGAGCAGGAGTGTCTGGGGGCTACACCTTC. Its protein product is CAGAGVSGGYTF.

This sequence joins TRBV2 and TRBJ2-1; tentative D call: TRBD1 (6 bases). In germline, CDR1 is SNHLY, CDR2 FYNNEI. V lost 7 bases and J 0 bases, leaving 10 bases between the germline ends. The CDR3 consists of 14 residues. The CDR3 region has the DNA TGTGCCAGCATGGGGGCTGTCTCCTACAATGAGCAGTTCTTC. Protein sequence: CASMGAVSYNEQFF.

This clone was counted once. This chain uses TRBV30 with TRBJ2-2, with D maybe TRBD1 (6 bases). The CDR3 extends over 16 amino acids. From germline, CDR1 is GTSNPN and CDR2 SVGIG (reference sequence). Trimming took 2 bases from V and 4 from J, leaving 17 bases between them. In nucleotides, the CDR3 is TGTGCCTGGAGTCACGACCGTACAGGGAGCACCGGGGAGCTGTTTTTT. Translated, it gives CAWSHDRTGSTGELFF.

V is TRBV6-6 and J is TRBJ1-5; unclear D gene. The CDR3 is 15 amino acids. The germline V gene encodes CDR1 MNHNY and CDR2 SVGAGI (reference sequence). Deletions cut 2 bases from V and 5 bases from J, with 13 bases between. The CDR3 loop reads CASSYEWYSHQPQHF. The CDR3 bases are TGTGCCAGCAGTTACGAGTGGTACTCCCATCAGCCCCAGCATTTT.

This clone was seen only a few times. Other DNA variants within this sample encode the same CDR3. The rearrangement links TRBV5-1 to TRBJ2-2, with TRBD2 identical over 13 bases. CDR1 SGHRS and CDR2 YFSETQ come from the germline V gene. The CDR3 consists of 15 residues. V was pared by 4 bases and J by 4 bases, with 1 base of the junction left unmatched. This chain's CDR3 is CASSGLAGVTGELFF. The CDR3 coding sequence is TGCGCCAGCAGCGGACTAGCGGGAGTCACCGGGGAGCTGTTTTTT. Full variable domain (missing parts from reference TRBV5-1 and TRBJ2-2): KAGVTQTPRYLIKTRGQQVTLSCSPISGHRSVSWYQQTPGQGLQFLFEYFSETQRNKGNFPGRFSGRQFSNSRSEMNVSTLELGDSALYLCASSGLAGVTGELFFGEGSRLTVL.

This clone occurred a few times. This chain uses TRBV20-1 with TRBJ2-5, with D perhaps TRBD2 (5 bases). Deletions cut 8 bases from V and 7 bases from J, with 8 bases between. The CDR3 loop spans 9 amino acids. In germline, CDR1 is DFQATT, CDR2 SNEGSKA (reference sequence). The CDR3, as DNA: TGCAGTACCGGAGGGACCCAGTACTTC. The encoded protein is CSTGGTQYF.

This sequence joins TRBV7-9 and TRBJ2-5; maybe TRBD1 (5 bases). The CDR3 has 16 amino acids. The germline gives CDR1 SEHNR, CDR2 FQNEAQ (reference sequence). Trimming stripped 5 bases from V and 2 bases from J, with 18 bases between. The DNA of the CDR3 is TGTGCCAGCAGCAGAAGACTTCCGACAGTTCAAGAGACCCAGTACTTC. Translated: CASSRRLPTVQETQYF. Variable domain in full (rest from reference TRBV7-9 and TRBJ2-5): DTGVSQNPRHKITKRGQNVTFRCDPISEHNRLYWYRQTLGQGPEFLTYFQNEAQLEKSRLLSDRFSAERPKGSFSTLEIQRTEQGDSAMYLCASSRRLPTVQETQYFGPGTRLLVL.

The gene calls are TRBV10-3 and TRBJ2-1, with 9 positions matching TRBD2. With 3 bases clipped from V and 8 bases from J, the junction kept 14 bases outside the gene matches. The CDR3 loop spans 17 amino acids. In germline, CDR1 is ENHRY, CDR2 SYGVKD. Here the CDR3 DNA reads TGTGCCATCAGTGATCCCCTGGCGGGGGGGCTTTCGGATGAGCAGTTCTTC. It specifies CAISDPLAGGLSDEQFF.

This clone has a handful of counts. The chain recombines TRBV19 with TRBJ1-2, with D possibly being TRBD1 (6 bases). Germline V lookup: CDR1 LNHDA, CDR2 SQIVND (reference sequence). CDR3 length: 14 amino acids. Trimming stripped 9 bases from V and 8 bases from J, with 22 bases between. CDR3 coding DNA: TGTGCCAGCAGGCCCCCGGACAGAGGATCCGGCTACACCTTC. It yields the protein CASRPPDRGSGYTF. The complete variable domain, with remaining parts taken from reference TRBV19 and TRBJ1-2, reads DGGITQSPKYLFRKEGQNVTLSCEQNLNHDAMYWYRQDPGQGLRLIYYSQIVNDFQKGDIAEGYSVSREKKESFPLTVTSAQKNPTAFYLCASRPPDRGSGYTFGSGTRLTVV.

The V gene is TRBV7-8, the J gene TRBJ2-6, with D perhaps matching TRBD1 (6 bases). CDR1 is SGHVS and CDR2 is FQNEAQ in the germline V gene. The V end was cut by 6 bases, the J end by 1 base, with 16 bases between. The CDR3 consists of 17 residues. This CDR3 reads CASSWVGGRSGANVLTF. The CDR3 DNA follows: TGTGCCAGCAGTTGGGTAGGGGGTAGGTCTGGGGCCAACGTCCTGACTTTC.

The chain combines TRBV7-3 with TRBJ2-7, with 9 bases aligning to TRBD2. The V gene end was trimmed by 2 bases and the J gene end by 1 base; junction bases not matched to a gene: 3. The CDR3 loop spans 15 amino acids. Germline values: CDR1 SGHTA, CDR2 FQGTGA. CDR3: CASSLSSGGSYEQYF. The CDR3 bases are TGTGCCAGCAGCTTATCCAGCGGGGGGTCCTACGAGCAGTACTTC.

This clone appeared many times. The chain links TRBV6-1 to TRBJ2-3, with 10 bases aligning to TRBD1. CDR1 and CDR2 from the germline V gene are MNHNS and SASEGT. The CDR3 spans 13 residues. V shed 7 bases, J shed 4 bases, and the junction held 2 bases outside the gene matches. CDR3 bases: TGTGCCAGCATTGGGACAGGGGCAGATACGCAGTATTTT. As protein: CASIGTGADTQYF.

This chain connects TRBV30 to TRBJ2-3; D is possibly TRBD1 (5 bases). Germline V gives CDR1 GTSNPN, CDR2 SVGIG (reference sequence). The V and J ends lost 4 bases and 6 bases respectively, with 8 bases between them. The CDR3 spans 11 residues. CDR3 in amino acids: CAWNHRDTQYF. DNA of the CDR3: TGTGCCTGGAATCACAGGGATACGCAGTATTTT.

The rearrangement uses TRBV5-6 and TRBJ2-1; possibly TRBD1 for D (5 bases). The germline V gene encodes CDR1 SGHDT and CDR2 YYEEEE. Trimming removed 4 bases from V and 6 bases from J, with 11 bases in between. The CDR3 is 13 residues long. Here the CDR3 reads CASSGLRGNEQFF. The CDR3 coding sequence is TGTGCCAGCAGCGGCTTAAGGGGCAATGAGCAGTTCTTC.

CDR3 in amino acids: CASSQDINQVGTQYF. The CDR3 DNA is TGCGCCAGCAGCCAAGATATCAACCAGGTCGGGACCCAGTACTTC. The rearrangement links TRBV4-3 to TRBJ2-5; no firm D call. This CDR3 has 15 amino acids. The germline V gene encodes CDR1 LGHNA and CDR2 YSLEER. With 0 bases removed from V and 7 bases from J, the gap between germline ends came to 15 bases.